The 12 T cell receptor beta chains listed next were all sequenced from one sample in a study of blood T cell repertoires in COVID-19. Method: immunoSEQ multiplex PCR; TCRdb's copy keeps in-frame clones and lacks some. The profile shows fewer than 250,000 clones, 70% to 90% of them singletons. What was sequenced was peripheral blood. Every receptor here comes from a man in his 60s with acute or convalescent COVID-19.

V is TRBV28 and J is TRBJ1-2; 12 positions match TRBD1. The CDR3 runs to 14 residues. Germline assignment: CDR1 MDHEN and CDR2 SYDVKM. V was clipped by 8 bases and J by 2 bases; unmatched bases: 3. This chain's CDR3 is CASAGTGGNYGYTF. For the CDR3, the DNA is TGTGCCAGCGCCGGGACAGGGGGCAACTATGGCTACACCTTC.

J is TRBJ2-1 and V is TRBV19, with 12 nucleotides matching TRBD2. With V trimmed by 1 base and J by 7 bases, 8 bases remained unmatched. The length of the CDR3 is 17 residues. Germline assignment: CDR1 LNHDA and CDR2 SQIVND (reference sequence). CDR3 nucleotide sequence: TGTGCCAGTAGTATAGGTGCCCTAGCGGGGGGGCGGAATGAGCAGTTCTTC. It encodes CASSIGALAGGRNEQFF.

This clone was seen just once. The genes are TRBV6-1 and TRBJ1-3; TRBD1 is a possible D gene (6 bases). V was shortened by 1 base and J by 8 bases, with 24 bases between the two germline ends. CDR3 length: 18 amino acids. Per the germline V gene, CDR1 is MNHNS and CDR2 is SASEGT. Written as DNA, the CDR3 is TGTGCCAGCAGTGAAGTCGGGGGGCTATGGGGCAAATCGGACACCATATATTTT. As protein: CASSEVGGLWGKSDTIYF.

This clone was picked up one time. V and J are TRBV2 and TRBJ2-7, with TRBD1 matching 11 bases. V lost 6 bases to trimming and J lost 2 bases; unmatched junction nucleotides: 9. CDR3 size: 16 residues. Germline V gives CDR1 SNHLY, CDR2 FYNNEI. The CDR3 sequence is CASSPFRDRGTYEQYF. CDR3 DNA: TGTGCCAGCAGCCCATTCCGGGACAGGGGGACCTACGAGCAGTACTTC.

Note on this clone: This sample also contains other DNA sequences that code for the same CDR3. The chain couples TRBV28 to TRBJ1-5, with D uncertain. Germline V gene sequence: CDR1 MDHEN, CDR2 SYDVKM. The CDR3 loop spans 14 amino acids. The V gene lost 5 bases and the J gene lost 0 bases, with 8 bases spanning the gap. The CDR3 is CASSLSYSNQPQHF. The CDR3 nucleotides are TGTGCCAGCAGTCTCAGTTATAGCAATCAGCCCCAGCATTTT.

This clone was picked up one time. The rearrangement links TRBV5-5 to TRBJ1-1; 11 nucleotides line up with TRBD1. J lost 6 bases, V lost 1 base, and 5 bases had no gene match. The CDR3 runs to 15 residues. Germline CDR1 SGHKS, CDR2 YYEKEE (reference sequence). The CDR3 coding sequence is TGTGCCAGCAGCTTGTCCCGGGGACAGGGGGCTGAAGCTTTCTTT. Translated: CASSLSRGQGAEAFF.

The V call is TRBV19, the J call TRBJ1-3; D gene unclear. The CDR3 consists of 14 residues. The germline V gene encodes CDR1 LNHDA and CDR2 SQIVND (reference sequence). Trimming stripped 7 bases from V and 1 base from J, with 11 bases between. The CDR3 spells CASNERGSGNTIYF. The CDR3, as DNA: TGTGCCAGTAACGAGCGAGGGTCTGGAAACACCATATATTTT.

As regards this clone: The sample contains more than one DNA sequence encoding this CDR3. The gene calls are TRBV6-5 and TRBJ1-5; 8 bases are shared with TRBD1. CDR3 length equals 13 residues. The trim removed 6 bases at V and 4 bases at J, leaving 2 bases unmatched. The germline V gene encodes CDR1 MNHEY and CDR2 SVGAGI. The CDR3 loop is CASRTGGNQPQHF. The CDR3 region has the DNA TGTGCCAGCAGAACAGGGGGAAATCAGCCCCAGCATTTT.

In DNA form, the CDR3 reads TGTGCCAGCAGCTCGAGACTAACTGCCTACGAGCAGTACTTC. This gives the protein CASSSRLTAYEQYF. The chain has TRBV7-8 and TRBJ2-7; tentatively, D is TRBD2 (5 bases). The V end lost 4 bases, the J end lost 2 bases, and 12 bases lay between the germline ends. CDR3 size: 14 residues. The V gene's germline CDR1 is SGHVS and CDR2 FQNEAQ.

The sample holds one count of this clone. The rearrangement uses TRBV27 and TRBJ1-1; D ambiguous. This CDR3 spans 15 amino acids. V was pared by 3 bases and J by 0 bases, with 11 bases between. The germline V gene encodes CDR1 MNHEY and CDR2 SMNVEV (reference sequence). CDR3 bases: TGTGCCAGCAGTTTTTCGAGGGAAATGAACACTGAAGCTTTCTTT. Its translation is CASSFSREMNTEAFF.

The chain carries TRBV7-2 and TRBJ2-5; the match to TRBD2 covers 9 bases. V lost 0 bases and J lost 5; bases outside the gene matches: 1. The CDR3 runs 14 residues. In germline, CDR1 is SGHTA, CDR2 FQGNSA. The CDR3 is CASSLARGGETQYF. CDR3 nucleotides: TGTGCCAGCAGCTTAGCGCGGGGGGGGGAGACCCAGTACTTC. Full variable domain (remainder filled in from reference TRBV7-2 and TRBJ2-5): GAGVSQSPSNKVTEKGKDVELRCDPISGHTALYWYRQSLGQGLEFLIYFQGNSAPDKSGLPSDRFSAERTGGSVSTLTIQRTQQEDSAVYLCASSLARGGETQYFGPGTRLLVL.

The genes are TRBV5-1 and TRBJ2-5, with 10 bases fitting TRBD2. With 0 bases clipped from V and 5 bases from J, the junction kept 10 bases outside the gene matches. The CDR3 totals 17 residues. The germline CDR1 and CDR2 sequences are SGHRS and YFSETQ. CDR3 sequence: CASSLVGQRGGRETQYF. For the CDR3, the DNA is TGCGCCAGCAGCTTGGTAGGCCAGCGGGGGGGCCGCGAGACCCAGTACTTC.